This is a list of T cell receptor beta chains from one sample in a study of blood T cell repertoires in COVID-19. Profiling relied on immunoSEQ multiplex PCR, and the TCRdb table lists in-frame clones only, not all of them. This sample carries 150,000 to 200,000 clones, more than 85% of them seen once, and the ten largest clones take less than 1%. The sequenced material came from peripheral blood. Receptors were obtained from a young man with acute or convalescent COVID-19. The CDR3 runs from the conserved cysteine through the conserved F or W. D genes are given only for firm matches. The listing skips clone size in some rows; elsewhere it reads once, few, many or a size class.

clone_size j_call cdr3_length v_call d_call cdr3_aa cdr3_nt
once TRBJ2-1 15 TRBV7-6 NA CASSLDRVENNEQFF TGTGCCAGCAGCCTAGACAGAGTAGAGAACAATGAGCAGTTCTTC
NA TRBJ1-4 15 TRBV6-5 NA CASTRQADFNEKLFF TGTGCCAGCACTAGACAGGCCGATTTTAATGAAAAACTGTTTTTT
NA TRBJ2-6 14 TRBV5-6 NA CASSWEDGANVLTF TGTGCCAGCAGCTGGGAGGACGGGGCCAACGTCCTGACTTTC
NA TRBJ1-5 15 TRBV28 NA CASSLAGRVNQPQHF TGTGCCAGCAGTTTGGCAGGGAGGGTCAATCAGCCCCAGCATTTT
NA TRBJ1-2 14 TRBV28 TRBD1 CASSPPQGALIFTF TGTGCCAGCAGTCCCCCCCAGGGGGCTCTGATTTTCACCTTC
NA TRBJ1-2 14 TRBV19 NA CASSPDSPYKGYTF TGTGCCAGTAGTCCCGACAGTCCGTATAAAGGCTACACCTTC
NA TRBJ1-1 15 TRBV3-1/TRBV3-2 NA CASSQKETVRNEAFF TGTGCCAGCAGCCAAAAGGAGACAGTCAGAAATGAAGCTTTCTTT
NA TRBJ1-1 14 TRBV9 TRBD1 CASSPRQGGTEAFF TGTGCCAGCAGCCCAAGACAGGGGGGCACTGAAGCTTTCTTT
NA TRBJ2-2 18 TRBV24-1 TRBD2 CATSATSGGQKNTGELFF TGTGCCACCAGCGCGACTAGCGGGGGCCAGAAGAACACCGGGGAGCTGTTTTTT
NA TRBJ2-1 18 TRBV15 TRBD1 CATSRATSRQGASNEQFF TGTGCCACCAGCAGAGCAACCTCAAGACAGGGGGCGAGCAATGAGCAGTTCTTC
NA TRBJ2-7 14 TRBV19 NA CASSIGGGPYEQYF TGTGCCAGTAGTATAGGGGGCGGCCCCTACGAGCAGTACTTC
NA TRBJ2-7 14 TRBV7-3 TRBD1 CASSRDRDSYEQYF TGTGCCAGCAGCCGAGACAGGGACTCCTACGAGCAGTACTTC
NA TRBJ2-2 19 TRBV5-1 TRBD2 CASTPGVSGGVANTGELFF TGCGCCAGCACCCCGGGGGTTAGCGGGGGAGTCGCGAACACCGGGGAGCTGTTTTTT
NA TRBJ1-5 15 TRBV5-5 TRBD1 CASSLGQGGYQPQHF TGTGCCAGCAGCTTAGGACAGGGGGGGTATCAGCCCCAGCATTTT
NA TRBJ1-1 16 TRBV7-2 TRBD1 CASSLGTGGMNTEAFF TGTGCCAGCAGCTTGGGGACAGGGGGCATGAACACTGAAGCTTTCTTT
NA TRBJ1-2 12 TRBV5-4 NA CASSSQSRGYTF TGTGCCAGCAGCTCCCAGTCTCGAGGCTACACCTTC
once TRBJ2-2 14 TRBV29-1 TRBD1 CSVRGTGNIGELFF TGCAGCGTTCGTGGGACAGGGAATATCGGGGAGCTGTTTTTT
NA TRBJ2-5 15 TRBV7-2 NA CASSLAGAGAETQYF TGTGCCAGCAGCCTCGCGGGTGCGGGGGCAGAGACCCAGTACTTC
few TRBJ1-2 16 TRBV19 NA CASSTRTGLTNYGYTF TGTGCCAGTAGTACCCGGACGGGACTCACTAACTATGGCTACACCTTC
NA TRBJ1-5 14 TRBV7-9 NA CASSQDTSNQPQHF TGTGCCAGCAGTCAGGACACTAGCAATCAGCCCCAGCATTTT
few TRBJ1-2 16 TRBV6-1 TRBD1 CASSEDTGTANYGYTF TGTGCCAGCAGTGAAGATACGGGGACAGCTAACTATGGCTACACCTTC
NA TRBJ2-3 13 TRBV12-3/TRBV12-4 TRBD1 CASRGQSTFTQYF TGTGCCAGCAGGGGACAGAGCACTTTCACGCAGTATTTT
NA TRBJ1-2 14 TRBV4-1 NA CASSPAGSNYGYTF TGCGCCAGCAGCCCAGCGGGATCTAACTATGGCTACACCTTC
few TRBJ2-3 15 TRBV6-6 TRBD1 CASSYNVDRADTQYF TGTGCCAGCAGTTACAACGTAGACAGGGCCGATACGCAGTATTTT
NA TRBJ2-2 11 TRBV9 NA CASSSTGELFF TGTGCCAGCTCCTCGACCGGGGAGCTGTTTTTT
NA TRBJ1-5 14 TRBV28 TRBD1 CASSLGQVNQPQHF TGTGCCAGCAGTCTGGGACAGGTCAATCAGCCCCAGCATTTT
NA TRBJ1-6 15 TRBV10-2 NA CASSERGGGNSPLHF TGCGCCAGCAGTGAGCGAGGGGGTGGTAATTCACCCCTCCACTTT
NA TRBJ2-6 16 TRBV3-1/TRBV3-2 TRBD1 CASSQTRQGINYVLTF TGTGCCAGCAGCCAAACCCGACAGGGGATTAACTACGTCCTGACTTTC
NA TRBJ1-1 15 TRBV28 NA CASSYPIGADTEAFF TGTGCCAGCAGTTATCCCATTGGGGCAGATACTGAAGCTTTCTTT